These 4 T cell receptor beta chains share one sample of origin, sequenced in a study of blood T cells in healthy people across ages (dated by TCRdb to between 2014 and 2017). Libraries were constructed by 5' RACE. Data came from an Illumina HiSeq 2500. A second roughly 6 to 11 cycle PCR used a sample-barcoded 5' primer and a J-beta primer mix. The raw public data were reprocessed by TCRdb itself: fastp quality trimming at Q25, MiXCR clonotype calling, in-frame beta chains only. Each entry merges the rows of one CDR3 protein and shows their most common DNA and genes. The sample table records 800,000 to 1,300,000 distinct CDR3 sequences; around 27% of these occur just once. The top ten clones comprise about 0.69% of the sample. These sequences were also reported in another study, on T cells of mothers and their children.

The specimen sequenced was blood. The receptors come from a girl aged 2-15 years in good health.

The CDR3 bases are TGCAGCGTTGATGAGGGATTCTATGGCTACACCTTC. Translating it yields CSVDEGFYGYTF. The chain joins TRBV29-1 to TRBJ1-2; D is uncertain. Per the germline V gene, CDR1 is SQVTM and CDR2 is ANQGSEA. V lost 3 bases and J lost 4, with 9 bases in between. This CDR3 has 12 amino acids.

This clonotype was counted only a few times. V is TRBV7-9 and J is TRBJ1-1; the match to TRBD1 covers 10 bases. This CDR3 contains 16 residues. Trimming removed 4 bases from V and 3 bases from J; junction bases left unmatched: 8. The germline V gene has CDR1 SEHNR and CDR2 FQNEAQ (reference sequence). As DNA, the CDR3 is TGTGCCAGCAGCTCACTACCGGGACAGGGGCACACTGAAGCTTTCTTT. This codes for CASSSLPGQGHTEAFF.

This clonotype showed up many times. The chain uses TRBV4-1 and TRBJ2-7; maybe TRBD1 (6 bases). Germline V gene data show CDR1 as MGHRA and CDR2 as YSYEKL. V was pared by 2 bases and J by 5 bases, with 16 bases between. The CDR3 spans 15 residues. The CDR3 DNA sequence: TGCGCCAGCAGCCAAAGATCAGGGGATGGAAACGAGCAGTACTTC. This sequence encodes CASSQRSGDGNEQYF.

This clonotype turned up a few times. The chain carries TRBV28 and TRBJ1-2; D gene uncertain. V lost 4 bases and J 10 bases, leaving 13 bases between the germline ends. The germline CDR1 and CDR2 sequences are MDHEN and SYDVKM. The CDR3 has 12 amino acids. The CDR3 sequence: CASSYPGIPYTF. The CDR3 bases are TGTGCCAGCAGTTATCCCGGGATCCCCTACACCTTC.